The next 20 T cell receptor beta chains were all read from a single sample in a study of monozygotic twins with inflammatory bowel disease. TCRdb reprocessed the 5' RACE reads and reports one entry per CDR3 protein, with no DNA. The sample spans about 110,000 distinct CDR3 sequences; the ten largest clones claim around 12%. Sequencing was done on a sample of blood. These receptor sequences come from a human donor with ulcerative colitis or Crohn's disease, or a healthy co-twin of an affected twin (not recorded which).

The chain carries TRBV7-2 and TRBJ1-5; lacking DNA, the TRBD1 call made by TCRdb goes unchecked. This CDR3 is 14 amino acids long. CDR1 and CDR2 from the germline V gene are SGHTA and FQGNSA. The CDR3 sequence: CASSQGQGGQPQHF. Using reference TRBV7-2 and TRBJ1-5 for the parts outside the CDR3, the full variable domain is GAGVSQSPSNKVTEKGKDVELRCDPISGHTALYWYRQSLGQGLEFLIYFQGNSAPDKSGLPSDRFSAERTGGSVSTLTIQRTQQEDSAVYLCASSQGQGGQPQHFGDGTRLSIL.

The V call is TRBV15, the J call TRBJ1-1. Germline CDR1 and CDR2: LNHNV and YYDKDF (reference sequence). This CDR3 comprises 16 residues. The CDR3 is CATSRASVAVNTEAFF.

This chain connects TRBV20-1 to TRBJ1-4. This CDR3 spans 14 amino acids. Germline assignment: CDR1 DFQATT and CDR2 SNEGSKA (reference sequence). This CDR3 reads CSAIRGRTNEKLFF.

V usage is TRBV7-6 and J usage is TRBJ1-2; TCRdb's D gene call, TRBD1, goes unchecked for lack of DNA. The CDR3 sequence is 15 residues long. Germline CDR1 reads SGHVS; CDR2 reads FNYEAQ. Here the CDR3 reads CASSPGGQGFYGYTF.

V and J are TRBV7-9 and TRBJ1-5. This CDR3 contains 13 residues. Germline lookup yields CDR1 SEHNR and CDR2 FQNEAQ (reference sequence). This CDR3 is CASSLAGPQPQHF.

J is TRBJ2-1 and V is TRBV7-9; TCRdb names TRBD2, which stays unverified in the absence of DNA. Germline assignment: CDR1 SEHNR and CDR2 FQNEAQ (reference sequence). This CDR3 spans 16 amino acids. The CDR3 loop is CASSSGTSGRAHEQFF. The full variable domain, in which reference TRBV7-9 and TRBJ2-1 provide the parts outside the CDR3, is DTGVSQNPRHKITKRGQNVTFRCDPISEHNRLYWYRQTLGQGPEFLTYFQNEAQLEKSRLLSDRFSAERPKGSFSTLEIQRTEQGDSAMYLCASSSGTSGRAHEQFFGPGTRLTVL.

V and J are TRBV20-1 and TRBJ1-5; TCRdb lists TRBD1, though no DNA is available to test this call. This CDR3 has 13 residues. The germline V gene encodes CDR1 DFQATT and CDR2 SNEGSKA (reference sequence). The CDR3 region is CSASRDGNQPQHF.

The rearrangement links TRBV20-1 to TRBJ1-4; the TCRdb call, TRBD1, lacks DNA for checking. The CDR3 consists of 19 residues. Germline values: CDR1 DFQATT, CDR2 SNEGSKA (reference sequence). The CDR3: CSARDLTDRGRGANEKLFF.

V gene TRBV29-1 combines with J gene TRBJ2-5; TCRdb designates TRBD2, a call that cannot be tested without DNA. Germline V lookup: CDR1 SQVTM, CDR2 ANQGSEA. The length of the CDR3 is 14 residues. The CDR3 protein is CSVEEVGGQETQYF.

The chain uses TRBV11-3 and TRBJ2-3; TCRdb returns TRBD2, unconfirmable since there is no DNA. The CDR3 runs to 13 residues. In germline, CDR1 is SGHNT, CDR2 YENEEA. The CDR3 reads CASKGGRGDTQYF.

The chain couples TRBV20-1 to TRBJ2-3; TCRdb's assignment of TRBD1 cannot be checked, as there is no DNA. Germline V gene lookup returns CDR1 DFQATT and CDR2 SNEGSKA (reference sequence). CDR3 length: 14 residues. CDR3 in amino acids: CSASIRQGTDTQYF.

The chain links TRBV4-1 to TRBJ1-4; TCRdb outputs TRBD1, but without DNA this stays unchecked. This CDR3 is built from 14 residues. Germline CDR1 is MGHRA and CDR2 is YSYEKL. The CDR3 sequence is CASSQGVGNEKLFF.

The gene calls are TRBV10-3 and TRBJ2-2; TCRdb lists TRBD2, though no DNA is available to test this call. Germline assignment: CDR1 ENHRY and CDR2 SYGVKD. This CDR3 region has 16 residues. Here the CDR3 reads CAISVVRGPDGGELFF.

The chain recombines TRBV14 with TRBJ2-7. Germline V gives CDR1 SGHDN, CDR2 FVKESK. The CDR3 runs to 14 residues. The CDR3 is CASKLGQGTYEQYF. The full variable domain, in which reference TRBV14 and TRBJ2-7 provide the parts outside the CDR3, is EAGVTQFPSHSVIEKGQTVTLRCDPISGHDNLYWYRRVMGKEIKFLLHFVKESKQDESGMPNNRFLAERTGGTYSTLKVQPAELEDSGVYFCASKLGQGTYEQYFGPGTRLTVT.

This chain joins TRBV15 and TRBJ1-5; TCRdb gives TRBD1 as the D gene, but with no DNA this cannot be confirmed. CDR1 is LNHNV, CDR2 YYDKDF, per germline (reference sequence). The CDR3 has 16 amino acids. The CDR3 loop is CATSRDTTGSNQPQHF.

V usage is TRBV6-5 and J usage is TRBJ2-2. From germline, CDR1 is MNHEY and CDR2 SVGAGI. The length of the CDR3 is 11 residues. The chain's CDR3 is CASKNTGELFF.

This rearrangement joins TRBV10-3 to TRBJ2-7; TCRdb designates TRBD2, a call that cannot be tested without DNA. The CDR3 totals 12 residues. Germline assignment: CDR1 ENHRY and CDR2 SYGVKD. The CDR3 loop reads CAIAGDSYEQYF.

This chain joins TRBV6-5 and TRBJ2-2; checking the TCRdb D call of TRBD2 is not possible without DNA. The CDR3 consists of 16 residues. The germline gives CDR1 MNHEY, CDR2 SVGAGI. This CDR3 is CASSTSGRGYTGELFF.

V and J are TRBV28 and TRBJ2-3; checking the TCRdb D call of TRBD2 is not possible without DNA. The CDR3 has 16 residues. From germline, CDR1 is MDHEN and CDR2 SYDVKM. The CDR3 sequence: CASSSDEEVRPDTQYF.

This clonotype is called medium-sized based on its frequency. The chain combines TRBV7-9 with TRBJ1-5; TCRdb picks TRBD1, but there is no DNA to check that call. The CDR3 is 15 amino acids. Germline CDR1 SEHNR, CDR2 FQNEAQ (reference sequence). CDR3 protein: CASSATGGGDQPQHF.